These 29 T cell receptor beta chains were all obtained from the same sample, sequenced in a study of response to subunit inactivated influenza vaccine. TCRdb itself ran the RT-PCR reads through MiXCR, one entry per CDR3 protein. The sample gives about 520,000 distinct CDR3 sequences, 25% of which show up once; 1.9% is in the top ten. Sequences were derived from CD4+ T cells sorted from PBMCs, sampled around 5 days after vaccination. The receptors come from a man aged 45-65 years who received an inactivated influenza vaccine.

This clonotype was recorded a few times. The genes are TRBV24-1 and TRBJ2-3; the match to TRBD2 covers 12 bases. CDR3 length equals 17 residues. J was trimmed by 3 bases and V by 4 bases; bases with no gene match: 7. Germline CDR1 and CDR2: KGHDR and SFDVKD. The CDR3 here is CATSDNVLAGGTDTQYF. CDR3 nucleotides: TGTGCCACCAGTGACAATGTACTAGCGGGAGGAACAGATACGCAGTATTTT.

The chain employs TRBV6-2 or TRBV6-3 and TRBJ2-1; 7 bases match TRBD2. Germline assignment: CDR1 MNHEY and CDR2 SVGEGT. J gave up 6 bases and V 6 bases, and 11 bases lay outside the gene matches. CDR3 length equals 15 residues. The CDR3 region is CASSLPTAGSNEQFF. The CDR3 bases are TGTGCCAGCAGCCTGCCGACAGCGGGGTCCAATGAGCAGTTCTTC.

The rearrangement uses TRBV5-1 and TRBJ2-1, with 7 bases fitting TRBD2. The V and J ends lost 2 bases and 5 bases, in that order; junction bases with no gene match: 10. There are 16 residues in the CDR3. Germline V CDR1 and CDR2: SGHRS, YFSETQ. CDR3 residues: CASSFRGLSINNEQFF. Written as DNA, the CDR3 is TGCGCCAGCAGCTTTAGGGGACTATCGATAAACAATGAGCAGTTCTTC.

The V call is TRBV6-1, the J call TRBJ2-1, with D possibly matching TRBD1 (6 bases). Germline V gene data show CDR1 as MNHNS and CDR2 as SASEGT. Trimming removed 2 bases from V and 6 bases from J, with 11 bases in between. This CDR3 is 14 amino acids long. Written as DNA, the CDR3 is TGTGCCAGCAGTGAAACCCACAGGGTCAATGAGCAGTTCTTC. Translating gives CASSETHRVNEQFF.

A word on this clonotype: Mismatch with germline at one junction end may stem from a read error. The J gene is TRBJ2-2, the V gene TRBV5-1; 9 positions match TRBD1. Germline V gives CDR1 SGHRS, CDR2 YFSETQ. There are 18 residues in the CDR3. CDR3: CASSRGIPGQGNTGGLFF. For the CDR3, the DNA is TGCGCCAGCAGCAGGGGGATCCCGGGACAGGGTAACACCGGGGGGCTGTTTTTT.

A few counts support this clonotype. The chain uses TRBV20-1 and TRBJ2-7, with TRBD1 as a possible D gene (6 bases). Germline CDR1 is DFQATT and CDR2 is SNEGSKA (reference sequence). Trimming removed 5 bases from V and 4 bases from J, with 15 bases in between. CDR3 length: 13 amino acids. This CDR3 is CSAPRDTSYEQYF. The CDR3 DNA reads TGCAGTGCTCCTCGGGACACCTCGTACGAGCAGTACTTC.

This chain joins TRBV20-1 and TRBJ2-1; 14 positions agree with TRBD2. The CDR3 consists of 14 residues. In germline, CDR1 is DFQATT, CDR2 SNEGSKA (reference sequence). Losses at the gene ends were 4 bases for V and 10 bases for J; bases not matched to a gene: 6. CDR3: CSAKTSGGAQEQFF. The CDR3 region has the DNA TGCAGTGCTAAGACTAGCGGGGGGGCACAGGAGCAGTTCTTC.

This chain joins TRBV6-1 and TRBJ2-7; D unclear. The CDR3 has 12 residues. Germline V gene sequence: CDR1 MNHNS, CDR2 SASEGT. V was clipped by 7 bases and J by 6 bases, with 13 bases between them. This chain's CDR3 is CASIINGFEQYF. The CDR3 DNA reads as TGTGCCAGCATAATTAACGGGTTCGAGCAGTACTTC.

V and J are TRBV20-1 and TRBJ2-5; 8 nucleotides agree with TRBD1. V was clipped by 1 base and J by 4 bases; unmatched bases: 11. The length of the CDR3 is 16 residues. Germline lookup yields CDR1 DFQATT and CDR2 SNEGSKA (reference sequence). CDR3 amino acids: CSARVRTGMRGETQYF. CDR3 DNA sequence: TGCAGTGCTAGAGTAAGGACAGGGATGAGAGGAGAGACCCAGTACTTC.

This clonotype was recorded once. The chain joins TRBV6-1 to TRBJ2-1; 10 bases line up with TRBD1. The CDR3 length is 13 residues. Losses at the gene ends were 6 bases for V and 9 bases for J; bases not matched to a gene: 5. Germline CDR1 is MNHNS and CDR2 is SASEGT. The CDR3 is CASRGQGEGEQFF. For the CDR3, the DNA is TGTGCCAGCAGAGGACAGGGGGAGGGTGAGCAGTTCTTC.

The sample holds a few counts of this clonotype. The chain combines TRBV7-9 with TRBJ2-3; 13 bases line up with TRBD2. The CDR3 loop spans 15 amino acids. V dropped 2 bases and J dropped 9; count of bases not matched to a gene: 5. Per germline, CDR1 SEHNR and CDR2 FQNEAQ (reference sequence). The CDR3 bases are TGTGCCAGCAGCTTATCACTAGCGGGAGGGGAGACGCAGTATTTT. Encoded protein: CASSLSLAGGETQYF.

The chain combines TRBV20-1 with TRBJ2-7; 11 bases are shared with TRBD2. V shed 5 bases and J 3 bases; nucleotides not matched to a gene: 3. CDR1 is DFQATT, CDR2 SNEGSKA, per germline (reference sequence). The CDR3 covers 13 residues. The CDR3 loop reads CSAGTSGYYEQYF. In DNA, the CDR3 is TGCAGTGCTGGGACTAGCGGTTACTACGAGCAGTACTTC.

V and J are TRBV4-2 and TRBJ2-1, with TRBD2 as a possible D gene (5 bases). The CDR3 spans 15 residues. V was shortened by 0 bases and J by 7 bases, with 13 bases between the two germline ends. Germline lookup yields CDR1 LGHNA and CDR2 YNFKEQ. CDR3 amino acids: CASSQELKLANEQFF. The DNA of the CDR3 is TGTGCCAGCAGCCAAGAACTTAAGCTAGCAAATGAGCAGTTCTTC.

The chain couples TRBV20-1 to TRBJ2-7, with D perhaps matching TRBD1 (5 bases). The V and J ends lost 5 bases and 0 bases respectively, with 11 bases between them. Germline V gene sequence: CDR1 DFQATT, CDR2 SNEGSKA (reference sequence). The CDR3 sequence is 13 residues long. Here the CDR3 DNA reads TGCAGTGCTCCGACAGCACTCTCCTACGAGCAGTACTTC. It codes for CSAPTALSYEQYF.

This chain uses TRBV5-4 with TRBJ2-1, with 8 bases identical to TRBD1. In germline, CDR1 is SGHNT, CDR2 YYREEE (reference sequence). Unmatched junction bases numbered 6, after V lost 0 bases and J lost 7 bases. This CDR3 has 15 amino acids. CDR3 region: CASSLDRGSWNEQFF. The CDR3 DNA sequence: TGTGCCAGCAGCTTGGACAGGGGGTCGTGGAATGAGCAGTTCTTC.

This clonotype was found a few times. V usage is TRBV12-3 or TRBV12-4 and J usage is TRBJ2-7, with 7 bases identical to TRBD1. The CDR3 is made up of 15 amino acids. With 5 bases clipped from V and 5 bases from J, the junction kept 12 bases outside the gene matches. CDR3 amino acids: CASSPPTTGSHEQYF. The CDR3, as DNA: TGTGCCAGCAGTCCCCCAACGACAGGGTCCCACGAGCAGTACTTC.

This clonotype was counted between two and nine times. In nucleotides, the CDR3 is TGCAGTGCTTGGGCAGGGGGCCGTCAGCCCCAGCATTTT. Residues: CSAWAGGRQPQHF. This chain connects TRBV20-1 to TRBJ1-5, with 8 bases fitting TRBD1. Looked up from germline, CDR1 is DFQATT and CDR2 is SNEGSKA (reference sequence). The CDR3 is 13 residues long. With V trimmed by 5 bases and J by 6 bases, 6 bases remained unmatched.

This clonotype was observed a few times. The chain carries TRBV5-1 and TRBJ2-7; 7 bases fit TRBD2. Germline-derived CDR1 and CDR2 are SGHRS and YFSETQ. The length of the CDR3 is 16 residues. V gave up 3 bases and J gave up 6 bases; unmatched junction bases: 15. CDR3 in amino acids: CASSWKLGLPRGEQYF. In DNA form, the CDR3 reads TGCGCCAGCAGCTGGAAATTGGGACTACCCAGAGGCGAGCAGTACTTC.

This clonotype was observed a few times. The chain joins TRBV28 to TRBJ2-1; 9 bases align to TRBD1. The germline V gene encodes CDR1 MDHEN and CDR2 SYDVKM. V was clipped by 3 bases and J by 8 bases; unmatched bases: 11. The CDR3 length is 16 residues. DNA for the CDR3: TGTGCCAGCAGTTTGCTTTATCGGACAGGGGACGATGAGCAGTTCTTC. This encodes CASSLLYRTGDDEQFF.

CDR3 DNA sequence: TGTGCCACCAGTGGTAAGGCGACAGGGTTCAATGAGCAGTTCTTC. It codes for CATSGKATGFNEQFF. This sequence joins TRBV24-1 and TRBJ2-1, with 7 nucleotides matching TRBD1. The V segment lost 5 bases and the J segment 6 bases; nucleotides outside the gene matches: 9. Looked up from germline, CDR1 is KGHDR and CDR2 is SFDVKD. The CDR3 extends over 15 amino acids.

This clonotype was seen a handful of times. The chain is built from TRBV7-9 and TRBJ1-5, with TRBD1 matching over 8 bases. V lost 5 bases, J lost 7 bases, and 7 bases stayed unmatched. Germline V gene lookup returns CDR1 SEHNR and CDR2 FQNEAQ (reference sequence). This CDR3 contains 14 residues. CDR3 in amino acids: CASSLDRDGQPQHF. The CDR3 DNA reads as TGTGCCAGCAGCCTGGACAGGGACGGGCAGCCCCAGCATTTT.

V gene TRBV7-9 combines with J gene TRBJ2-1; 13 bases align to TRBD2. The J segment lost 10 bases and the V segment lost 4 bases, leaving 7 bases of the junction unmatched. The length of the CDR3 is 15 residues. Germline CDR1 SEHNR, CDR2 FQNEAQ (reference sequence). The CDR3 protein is CASSSTSGGVKEQFF. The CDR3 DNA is TGTGCCAGCAGCTCTACTAGCGGGGGGGTAAAGGAGCAGTTCTTC.

CDR3 in DNA: TGTGCCAGCAGTTTAGGATCTACCTACGAGCAGTACTTC. This gives the protein CASSLGSTYEQYF. This chain links TRBV12-3 or TRBV12-4 with TRBJ2-7; the D is unclear. V lost 1 base to trimming and J lost 2 bases, with 6 bases between them. CDR3 length: 13 residues.

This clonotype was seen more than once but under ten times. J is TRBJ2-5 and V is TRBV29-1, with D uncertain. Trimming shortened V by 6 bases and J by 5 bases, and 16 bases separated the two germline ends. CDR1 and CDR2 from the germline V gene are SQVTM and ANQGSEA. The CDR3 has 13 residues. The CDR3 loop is CSVGGGPEETQYF. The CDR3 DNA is TGCAGCGTCGGCGGCGGCCCTGAGGAGACCCAGTACTTC.

The CDR3 nucleotides read TGTGCCAGCAGCGGACAGAAGCGGGAGGTAGCCTACAATGAGCAGTTCTTC. Translated, it gives CASSGQKREVAYNEQFF. The V and J genes are TRBV7-3 and TRBJ2-1; 9 nucleotides line up with TRBD2. From germline, CDR1 is SGHTA and CDR2 FQGTGA. The CDR3 spans 17 residues. With V trimmed by 5 bases and J by 2 bases, 10 bases remained unmatched.

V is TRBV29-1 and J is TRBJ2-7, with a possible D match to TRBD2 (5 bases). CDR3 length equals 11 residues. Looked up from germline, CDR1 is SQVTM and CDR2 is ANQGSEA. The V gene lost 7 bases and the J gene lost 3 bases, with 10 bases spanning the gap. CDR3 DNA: TGCAGCGGTAATCGGGGCTACGAGCAGTACTTC. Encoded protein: CSGNRGYEQYF.

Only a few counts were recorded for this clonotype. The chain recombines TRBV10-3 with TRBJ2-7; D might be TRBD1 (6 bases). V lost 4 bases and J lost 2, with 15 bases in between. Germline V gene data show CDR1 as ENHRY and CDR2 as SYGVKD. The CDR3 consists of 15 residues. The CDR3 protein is CAISGGQGVAYEQYF. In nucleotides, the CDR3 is TGTGCCATCAGTGGGGGGCAGGGAGTTGCCTACGAGCAGTACTTC.

The CDR3: CASSLSRQGEGGYTF. For the CDR3, the DNA is TGTGCCAGCAGTTTATCGAGACAGGGGGAAGGAGGCTACACCTTC. The chain joins TRBV27 to TRBJ1-2, with TRBD1 matching over 9 bases. Losses at the gene ends were 0 bases for V and 8 bases for J; bases not matched to a gene: 7. This CDR3 is built from 15 residues. Germline V CDR1 and CDR2: MNHEY, SMNVEV (reference sequence).

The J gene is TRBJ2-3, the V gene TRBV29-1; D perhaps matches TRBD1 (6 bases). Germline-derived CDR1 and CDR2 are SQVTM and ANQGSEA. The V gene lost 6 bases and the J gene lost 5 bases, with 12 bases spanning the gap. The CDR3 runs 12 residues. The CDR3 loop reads CSVYRGGDTQYF. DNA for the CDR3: TGCAGCGTCTACCGAGGGGGAGATACGCAGTATTTT.